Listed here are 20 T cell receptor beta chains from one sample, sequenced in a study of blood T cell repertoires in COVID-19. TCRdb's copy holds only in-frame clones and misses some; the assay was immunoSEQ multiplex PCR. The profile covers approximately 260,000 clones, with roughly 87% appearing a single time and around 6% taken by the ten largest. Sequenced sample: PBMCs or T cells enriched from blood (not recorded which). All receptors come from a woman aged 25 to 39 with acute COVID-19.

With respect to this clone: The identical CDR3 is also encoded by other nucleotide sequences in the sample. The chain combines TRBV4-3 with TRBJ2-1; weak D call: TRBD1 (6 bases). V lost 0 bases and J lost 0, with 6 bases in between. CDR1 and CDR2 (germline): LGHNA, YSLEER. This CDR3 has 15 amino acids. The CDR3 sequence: CASSQDRGSYNEQFF. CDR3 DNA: TGCGCCAGCAGCCAAGACAGGGGCTCCTACAATGAGCAGTTCTTC.

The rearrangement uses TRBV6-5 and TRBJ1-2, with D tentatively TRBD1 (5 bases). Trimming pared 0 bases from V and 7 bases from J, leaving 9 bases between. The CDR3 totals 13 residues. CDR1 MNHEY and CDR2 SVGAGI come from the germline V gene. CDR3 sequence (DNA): TGTGCCAGCAGTTACTCCCGGGGGGTTGGCTACACCTTC. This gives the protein CASSYSRGVGYTF.

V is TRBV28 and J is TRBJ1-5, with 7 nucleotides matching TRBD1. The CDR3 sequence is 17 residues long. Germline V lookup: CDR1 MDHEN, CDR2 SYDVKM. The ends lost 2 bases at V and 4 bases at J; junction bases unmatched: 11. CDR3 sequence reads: CASSLVQLGTENQPQHF. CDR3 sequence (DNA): TGTGCCAGCAGTTTAGTGCAGTTGGGGACAGAAAATCAGCCCCAGCATTTT.

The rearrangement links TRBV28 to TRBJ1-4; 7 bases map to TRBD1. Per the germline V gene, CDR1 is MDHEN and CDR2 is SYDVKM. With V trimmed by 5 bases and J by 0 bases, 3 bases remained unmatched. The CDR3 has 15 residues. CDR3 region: CASSTGTATNEKLFF. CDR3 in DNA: TGTGCCAGCAGTACCGGGACAGCAACTAATGAAAAACTGTTTTTT.

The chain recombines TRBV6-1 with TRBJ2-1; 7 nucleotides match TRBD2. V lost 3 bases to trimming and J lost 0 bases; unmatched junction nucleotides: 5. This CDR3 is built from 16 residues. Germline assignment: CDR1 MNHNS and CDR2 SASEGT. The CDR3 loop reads CASSDRDYPSYNEQFF. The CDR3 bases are TGTGCCAGCAGTGATCGGGACTACCCCTCCTACAATGAGCAGTTCTTC.

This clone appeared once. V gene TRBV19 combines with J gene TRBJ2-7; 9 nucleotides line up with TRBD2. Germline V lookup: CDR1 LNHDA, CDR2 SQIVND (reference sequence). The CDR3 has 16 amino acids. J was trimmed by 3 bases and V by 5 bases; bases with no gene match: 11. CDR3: CASSPRGSGRSYEQYF. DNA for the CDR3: TGTGCCAGTAGTCCGCGCGGGAGCGGGAGGAGCTACGAGCAGTACTTC.

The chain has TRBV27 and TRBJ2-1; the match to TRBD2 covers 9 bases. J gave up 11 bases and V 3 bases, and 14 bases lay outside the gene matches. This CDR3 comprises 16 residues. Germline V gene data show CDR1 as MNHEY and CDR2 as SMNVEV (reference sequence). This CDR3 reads CASSFTTSGGASKQFF. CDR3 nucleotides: TGTGCCAGCAGTTTTACGACTAGCGGAGGGGCCTCAAAGCAGTTCTTC.

CDR3 nucleotide sequence: TGTGCCAGCAGTTACAGGGTCCCCATTTTTGATTCACCCCTCCACTTT. Translated, it gives CASSYRVPIFDSPLHF. This chain connects TRBV2 to TRBJ1-6; D might be TRBD1 (6 bases). Trimming removed 5 bases at V and 8 bases at J, with 19 bases between. This CDR3 has 16 amino acids. CDR1 is SNHLY, CDR2 FYNNEI, per germline.

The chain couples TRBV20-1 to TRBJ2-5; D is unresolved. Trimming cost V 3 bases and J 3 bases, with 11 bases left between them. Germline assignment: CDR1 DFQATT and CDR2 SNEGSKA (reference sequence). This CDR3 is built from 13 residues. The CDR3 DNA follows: TGCAGTGCTAGTCCTATTACCGAAGAGACCCAGTACTTC. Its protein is CSASPITEETQYF.

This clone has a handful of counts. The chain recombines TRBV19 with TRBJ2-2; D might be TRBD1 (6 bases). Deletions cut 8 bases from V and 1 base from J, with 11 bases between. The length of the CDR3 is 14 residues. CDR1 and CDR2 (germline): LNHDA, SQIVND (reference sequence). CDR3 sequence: CASGDKLNTGELFF. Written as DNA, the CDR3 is TGTGCCAGTGGGGACAAGTTGAACACCGGGGAGCTGTTTTTT.

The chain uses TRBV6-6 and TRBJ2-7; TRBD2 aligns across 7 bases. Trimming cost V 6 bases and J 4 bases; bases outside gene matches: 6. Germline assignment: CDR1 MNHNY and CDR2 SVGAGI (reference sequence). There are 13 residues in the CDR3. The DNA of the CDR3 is TGTGCCAGCAGGGACTGGGGGGGATACGAGCAGTACTTC. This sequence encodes CASRDWGGYEQYF.

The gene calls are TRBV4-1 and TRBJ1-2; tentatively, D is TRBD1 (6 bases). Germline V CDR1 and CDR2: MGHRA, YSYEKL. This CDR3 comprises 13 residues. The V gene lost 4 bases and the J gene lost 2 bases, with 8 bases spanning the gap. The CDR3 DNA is TGCGCCAGCAGCCCCCAGGGGAACTATGGCTACACCTTC. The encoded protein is CASSPQGNYGYTF.

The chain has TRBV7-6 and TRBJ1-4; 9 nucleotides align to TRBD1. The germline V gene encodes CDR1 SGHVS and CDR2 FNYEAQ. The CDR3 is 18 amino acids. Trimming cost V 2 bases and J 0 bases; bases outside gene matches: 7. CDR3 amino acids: CASSLQVGTGPTNEKLFF. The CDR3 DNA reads TGTGCCAGCAGCTTACAAGTAGGGACAGGGCCAACTAATGAAAAACTGTTTTTT.

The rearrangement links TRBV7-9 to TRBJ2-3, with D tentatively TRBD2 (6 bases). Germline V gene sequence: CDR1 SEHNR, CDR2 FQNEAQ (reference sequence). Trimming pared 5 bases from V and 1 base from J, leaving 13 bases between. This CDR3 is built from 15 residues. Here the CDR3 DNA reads TGTGCCAGCAGCCCGACTAGTCGGGGCACAGATACGCAGTATTTT. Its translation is CASSPTSRGTDTQYF.

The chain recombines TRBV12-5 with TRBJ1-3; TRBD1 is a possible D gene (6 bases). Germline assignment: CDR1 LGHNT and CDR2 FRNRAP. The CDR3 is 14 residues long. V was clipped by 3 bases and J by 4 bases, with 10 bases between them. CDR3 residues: CASGFGQQGNTIYF. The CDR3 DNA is TGTGCTAGTGGTTTCGGACAGCAAGGAAACACCATATATTTT.

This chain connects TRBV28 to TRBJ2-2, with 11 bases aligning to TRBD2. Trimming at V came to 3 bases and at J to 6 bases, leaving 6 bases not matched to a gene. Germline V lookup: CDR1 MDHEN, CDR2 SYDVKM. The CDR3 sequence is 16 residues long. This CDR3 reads CASSLVLAGVAGELFF. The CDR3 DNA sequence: TGTGCCAGCAGTTTGGTACTAGCGGGAGTGGCCGGGGAGCTGTTTTTT.

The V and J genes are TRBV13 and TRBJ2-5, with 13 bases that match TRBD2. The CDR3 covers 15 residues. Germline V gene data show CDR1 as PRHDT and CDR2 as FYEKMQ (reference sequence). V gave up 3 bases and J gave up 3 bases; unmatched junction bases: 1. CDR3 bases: TGTGCCAGCAGCTTCGGGACTAGCGGGGAAGAGACCCAGTACTTC. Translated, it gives CASSFGTSGEETQYF.

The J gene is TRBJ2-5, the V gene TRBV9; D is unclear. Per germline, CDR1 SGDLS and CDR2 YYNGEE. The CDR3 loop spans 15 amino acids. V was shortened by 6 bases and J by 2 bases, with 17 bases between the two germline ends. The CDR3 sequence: CASTPTPASQETQYF. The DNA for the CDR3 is TGTGCCAGCACCCCCACACCCGCCAGTCAAGAGACCCAGTACTTC. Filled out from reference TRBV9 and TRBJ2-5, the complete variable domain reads DSGVTQTPKHLITATGQRVTLRCSPRSGDLSVYWYQQSLDQGLQFLIQYYNGEERAKGNILERFSAQQFPDLHSELNLSSLELGDSALYFCASTPTPASQETQYFGPGTRLLVL.

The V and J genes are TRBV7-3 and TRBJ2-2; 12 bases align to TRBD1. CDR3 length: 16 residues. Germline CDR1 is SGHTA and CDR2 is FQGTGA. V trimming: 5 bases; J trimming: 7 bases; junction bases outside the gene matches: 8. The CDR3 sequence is CASSKTGTGGSGELFF. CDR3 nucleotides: TGTGCCAGCAGCAAAACGGGGACAGGGGGCAGCGGGGAGCTGTTTTTT.

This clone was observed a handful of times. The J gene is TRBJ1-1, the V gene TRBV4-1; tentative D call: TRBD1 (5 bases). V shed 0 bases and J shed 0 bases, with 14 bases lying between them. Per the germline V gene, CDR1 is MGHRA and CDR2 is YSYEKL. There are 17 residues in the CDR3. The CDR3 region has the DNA TGCGCCAGCAGCCAAGATGGGGCAGAGGTTATGAACACTGAAGCTTTCTTT. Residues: CASSQDGAEVMNTEAFF.